This T cell receptor (beta chain) was documented in a study of blood T cells in healthy people across ages. Study-wide findings and caveats: Older age went with lower TCR beta diversity per million T cells, in a roughly linear way. Shifts in expanded clonotypes may have been confounded by donor CMV status, which was unknown.

It was with a sample-barcoded 5' primer and a J-beta primer mix that a second PCR of roughly 7 to 11 cycles was run. TCRdb used MiXCR to reprocess the 5' RACE reads, holding one entry per CDR3 protein. The table has 540,000 or so distinct CDR3 sequences, 40% to 55% seen once. Looked up from germline, CDR1 is SGHVS and CDR2 is FQNEAQ. J gave up 4 bases and V 9 bases, and 7 bases lay outside the gene matches. The CDR3 is 13 amino acids. This clonotype has just one count. The antigen remains undetermined. This TCR was sampled from an elderly man in good health. Sequences were obtained from blood. The chain links TRBV7-8 to TRBJ2-5; 8 nucleotides agree with TRBD1. The CDR3 loop reads CASSRGPPETQYF. The CDR3 DNA sequence: TGTGCCAGTAGCAGGGGGCCCCCAGAGACCCAGTACTTC.